This record covers a single TCR beta chain. The CDR3 is made up of 20 amino acids. V trimming: 0 bases; J trimming: 0 bases; junction bases outside the gene matches: 12. Enrollment of patients from Seattle took place during active infection, with longitudinal follow-up. The sample belongs to a study of blood T cell repertoires in COVID-19. The wider study: COVID-19 samples collected from the United States, Italy and Spain covered acute and convalescent phases. PBMCs, B-cell-depleted T cells, or T cells were the source of the cDNA or gDNA that made up the material.

Methods used by the authors: By means of reference gene primer amplification, nucleated cell counts were estimated. Repertoires were generated with immunoSEQ multiplex PCR, while TCRdb's copy carries only in-frame clones and drops some. Clonal size and the V and J genes are those of that table, whereas D and trimming came from the DNA. The sample lists 400,000 to 450,000 clones, 70% to 90% occurring once. Specimen: peripheral blood. The TCR originated in a man between 18 and 35 years old with COVID-19, enrolled during active disease. The chain joins TRBV5-3 to TRBJ1-5; 10 bases align to TRBD1. TRBV5-3 falls under the ORF class, with uncertain function. CDR3 residues: CARSLEPGQGRNPSNQPQHF. The CDR3 region has the DNA TGTGCCAGAAGCTTGGAACCGGGACAGGGGCGAAACCCTAGCAATCAGCCCCAGCATTTT.